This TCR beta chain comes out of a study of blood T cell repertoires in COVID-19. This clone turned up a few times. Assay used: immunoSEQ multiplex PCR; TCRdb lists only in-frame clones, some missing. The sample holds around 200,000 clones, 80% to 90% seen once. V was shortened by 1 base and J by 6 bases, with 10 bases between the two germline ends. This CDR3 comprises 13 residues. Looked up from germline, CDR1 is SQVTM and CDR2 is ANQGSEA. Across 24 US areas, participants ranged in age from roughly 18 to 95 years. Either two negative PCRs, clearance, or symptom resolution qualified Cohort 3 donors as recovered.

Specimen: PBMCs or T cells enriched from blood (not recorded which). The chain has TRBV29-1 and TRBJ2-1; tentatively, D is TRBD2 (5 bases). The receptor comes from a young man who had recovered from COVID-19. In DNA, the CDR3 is TGCAGCGTTGAAGGGGGAGCTATCAATGAGCAGTTCTTC. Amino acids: CSVEGGAINEQFF.